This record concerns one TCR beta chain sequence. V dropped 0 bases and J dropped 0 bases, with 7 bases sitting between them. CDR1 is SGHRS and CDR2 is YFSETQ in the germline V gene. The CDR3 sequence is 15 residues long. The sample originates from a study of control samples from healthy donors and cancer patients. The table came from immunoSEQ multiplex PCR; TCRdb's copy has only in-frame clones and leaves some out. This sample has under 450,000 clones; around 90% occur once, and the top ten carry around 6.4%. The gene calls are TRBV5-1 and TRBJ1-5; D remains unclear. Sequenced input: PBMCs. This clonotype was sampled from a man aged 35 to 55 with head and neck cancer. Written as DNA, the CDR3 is TGCGCCAGCAGCTTGGTGGGAAATAGCAATCAGCCCCAGCATTTT. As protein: CASSLVGNSNQPQHF. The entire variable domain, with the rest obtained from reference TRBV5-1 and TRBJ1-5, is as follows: KAGVTQTPRYLIKTRGQQVTLSCSPISGHRSVSWYQQTPGQGLQFLFEYFSETQRNKGNFPGRFSGRQFSNSRSEMNVSTLELGDSALYLCASSLVGNSNQPQHFGDGTRLSIL.